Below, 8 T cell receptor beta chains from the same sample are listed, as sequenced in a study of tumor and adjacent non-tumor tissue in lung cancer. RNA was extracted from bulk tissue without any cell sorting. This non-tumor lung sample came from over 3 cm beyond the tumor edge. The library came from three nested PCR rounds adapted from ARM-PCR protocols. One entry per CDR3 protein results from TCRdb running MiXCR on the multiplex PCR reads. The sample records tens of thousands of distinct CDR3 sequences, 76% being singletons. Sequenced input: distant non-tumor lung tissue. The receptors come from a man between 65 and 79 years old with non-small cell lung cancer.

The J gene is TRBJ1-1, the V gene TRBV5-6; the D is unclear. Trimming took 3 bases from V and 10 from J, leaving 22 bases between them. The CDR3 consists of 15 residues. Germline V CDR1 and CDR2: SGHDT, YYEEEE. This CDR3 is CASSSTMWGDTIAFF. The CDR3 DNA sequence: TGTGCCAGCAGCTCAACGATGTGGGGAGATACTATAGCTTTCTTT.

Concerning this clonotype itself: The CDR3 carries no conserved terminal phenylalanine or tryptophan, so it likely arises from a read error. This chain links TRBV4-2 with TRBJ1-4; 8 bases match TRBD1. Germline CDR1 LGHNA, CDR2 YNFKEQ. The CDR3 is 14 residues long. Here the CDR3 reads CASRRGQGDEKLFL. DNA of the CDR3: TGCGCCAGCAGACGTGGACAGGGAGATGAAAAACTGTTTTTA.

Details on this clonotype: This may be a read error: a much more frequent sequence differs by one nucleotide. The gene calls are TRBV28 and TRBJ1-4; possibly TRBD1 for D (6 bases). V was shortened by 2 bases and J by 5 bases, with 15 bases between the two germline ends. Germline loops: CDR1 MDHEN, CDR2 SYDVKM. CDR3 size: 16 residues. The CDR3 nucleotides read TGTGCCAGCAGTTTAGAAGTGGCAGGGGACAATGAAAAACTGTTTTTT. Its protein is CASSLEVAGDNEKLFF.

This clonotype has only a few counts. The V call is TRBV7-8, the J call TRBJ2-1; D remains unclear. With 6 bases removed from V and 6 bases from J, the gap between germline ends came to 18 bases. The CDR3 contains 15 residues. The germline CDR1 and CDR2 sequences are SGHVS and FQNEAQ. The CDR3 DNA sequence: TGTGCCAGCAGTTCCCCAAAGGGCACAGCCAATGAGCAGTTCTTC. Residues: CASSSPKGTANEQFF.

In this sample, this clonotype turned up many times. Here the CDR3 reads CASSLAWTDGSEAFF. In DNA, the CDR3 is TGTGCCAGCAGCTTGGCCTGGACAGACGGCTCCGAAGCTTTCTTT. The rearrangement links TRBV7-8 to TRBJ1-1; possibly TRBD1 for D (6 bases). Germline V gives CDR1 SGHVS, CDR2 FQNEAQ. The CDR3 length is 15 residues. V was trimmed by 3 bases and J by 8 bases, leaving 19 bases between them.

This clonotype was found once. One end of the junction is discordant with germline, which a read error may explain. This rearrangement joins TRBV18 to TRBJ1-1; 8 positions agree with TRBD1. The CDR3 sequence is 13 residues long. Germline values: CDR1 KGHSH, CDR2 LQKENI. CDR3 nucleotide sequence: TGTGCCAGCACAGGACAGGGAAACACTGAACCTTTCTTT. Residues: CASTGQGNTEPFF.

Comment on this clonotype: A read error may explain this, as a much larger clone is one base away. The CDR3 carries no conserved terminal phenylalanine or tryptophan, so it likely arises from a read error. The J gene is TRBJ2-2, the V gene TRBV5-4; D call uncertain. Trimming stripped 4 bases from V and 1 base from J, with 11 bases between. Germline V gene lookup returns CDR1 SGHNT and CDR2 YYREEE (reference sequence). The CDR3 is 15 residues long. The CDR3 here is CASSPGSLNTGELFL. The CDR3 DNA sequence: TGTGCCAGCAGCCCCGGGTCTTTGAACACCGGGGAGCTGTTTTTA.

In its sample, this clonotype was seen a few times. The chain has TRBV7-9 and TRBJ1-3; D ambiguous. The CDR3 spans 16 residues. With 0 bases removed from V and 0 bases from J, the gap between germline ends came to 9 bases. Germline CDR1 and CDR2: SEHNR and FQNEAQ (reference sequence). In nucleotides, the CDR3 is TGTGCCAGCAGCTTAGCGACCTCGGGCTCTGGAAACACCATATATTTT. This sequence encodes CASSLATSGSGNTIYF.